These 31 T cell receptor beta chains were all obtained from the same sample, sequenced in a study of radiation and T cells in renal cell carcinoma. Time point of the sample: blood 4 weeks post-SBRT, at nephrectomy. Noted treatment: 15 Gy SBRT to primary tumor, nephrectomy 4 weeks later. Measured with immunoSEQ multiplex PCR; TCRdb has only the in-frame clones, and not every one. The sample yields 97,000 or so clones, 80% to 90% seen once. The sequencing used blood, collected from a patient whose treatment included radiotherapy and nephrectomy. These receptors originate from a man between 60 and 75 years old with renal cell carcinoma.

The chain couples TRBV6-5 to TRBJ2-1, with D perhaps being TRBD1 or TRBD2 (6 bases each). The CDR3 is 16 amino acids. The germline CDR1 and CDR2 sequences are MNHEY and SVGAGI. Trimming cost V 0 bases and J 2 bases, with 11 bases left between them. The CDR3 coding sequence is TGTGCCAGCAGTTACTCGAATGGGGGGCCCTACAATGAGCAGTTCTTC. Encoded protein: CASSYSNGGPYNEQFF.

V usage is TRBV7-8 and J usage is TRBJ1-2, with D unresolved. Germline V gene data show CDR1 as SGHVS and CDR2 as FQNEAQ. There are 14 residues in the CDR3. V was cut by 0 bases and J by 4 bases, with 9 bases left in between. CDR3 amino acids: CASSLASDSYGYTF. Here the CDR3 DNA reads TGTGCCAGCAGCTTAGCGTCGGACTCCTATGGCTACACCTTC.

This clone was picked up one time. This chain links TRBV28 with TRBJ2-5; the D is unclear. V lost 3 bases to trimming and J lost 0 bases, with 8 bases between them. Per the germline V gene, CDR1 is MDHEN and CDR2 is SYDVKM. This CDR3 is built from 14 residues. CDR3 DNA sequence: TGTGCCAGCAGTTTGACCGACAACCAAGAGACCCAGTACTTC. Translation: CASSLTDNQETQYF.

The chain combines TRBV2 with TRBJ1-1, with 10 bases aligning to TRBD1. The CDR3 covers 14 residues. The V and J ends lost 4 bases and 4 bases, in that order; junction bases with no gene match: 3. Germline V gene data show CDR1 as SNHLY and CDR2 as FYNNEI. Here the CDR3 reads CASSGTGGFTEAFF. CDR3 nucleotides: TGTGCCAGCAGTGGGACAGGGGGATTCACTGAAGCTTTCTTT.

This clone was seen once. The chain links TRBV10-3 to TRBJ2-5; D might be TRBD1 (8 bases). The CDR3 spans 14 residues. Trimming took off 4 bases at V and 4 bases at J, with 13 bases between the two ends. Per the germline V gene, CDR1 is ENHRY and CDR2 is SYGVKD. The CDR3 nucleotides read TGTGCCATCAGTGTTTACAGGGGGGGAGAGACCCAGTACTTC. Residues: CAISVYRGGETQYF.

This clone has only one observation. The genes are TRBV10-3 and TRBJ2-5; D remains unclear. Germline values: CDR1 ENHRY, CDR2 SYGVKD. The CDR3 covers 12 residues. Trimming removed 2 bases at V and 4 bases at J, with 5 bases between. CDR3 amino acids: CAISENGETQYF. CDR3 DNA sequence: TGTGCCATCAGTGAGAACGGAGAGACCCAGTACTTC.

The chain carries TRBV2 and TRBJ1-1; TRBD1 matches 11 bases. This CDR3 comprises 14 residues. Germline loops: CDR1 SNHLY, CDR2 FYNNEI. Trimming removed 6 bases from V and 4 bases from J; junction bases left unmatched: 4. The CDR3 loop is CASRADRGPTEAFF. CDR3 in DNA: TGTGCCAGCAGAGCGGACAGGGGGCCCACTGAAGCTTTCTTT.

V gene TRBV7-9 combines with J gene TRBJ1-5; possible D gene TRBD1, 5 bases. Germline CDR1 SEHNR, CDR2 FQNEAQ (reference sequence). V lost 7 bases to trimming and J lost 0 bases, with 16 bases between them. The CDR3 sequence is 16 residues long. The CDR3 sequence is CASTTGAGGSNQPQHF. The CDR3 DNA reads as TGTGCCAGCACCACCGGAGCTGGGGGTAGCAATCAGCCCCAGCATTTT.

This chain joins TRBV30 and TRBJ1-4; D is unresolved. The V and J ends lost 4 bases and 7 bases respectively, with 16 bases between them. The CDR3 spans 14 residues. Germline CDR1 and CDR2: GTSNPN and SVGIG (reference sequence). CDR3 sequence: CAWTYRRQGEKLFF. The CDR3 bases are TGTGCCTGGACTTACCGTAGGCAAGGTGAAAAACTGTTTTTT.

The CDR3 DNA follows: TGTGCCAGCAGAATGGGAGGGTTTCGGCATGAGCAGTTCTTC. Translation: CASRMGGFRHEQFF. The gene calls are TRBV5-6 and TRBJ2-1, with 7 nucleotides matching TRBD2. Losses at the gene ends were 5 bases for V and 8 bases for J; bases not matched to a gene: 10. This CDR3 region has 14 residues. Germline V CDR1 and CDR2: SGHDT, YYEEEE.

The chain joins TRBV7-9 to TRBJ1-1, with a weak D call TRBD1 (5 bases). This CDR3 has 16 amino acids. V was clipped by 5 bases and J by 0 bases, with 16 bases between them. Germline V gives CDR1 SEHNR, CDR2 FQNEAQ (reference sequence). The CDR3 sequence: CASSPHHGGMNTEAFF. DNA for the CDR3: TGTGCCAGCAGCCCACACCACGGGGGTATGAACACTGAAGCTTTCTTT.

There are a few counts of this clone. The J gene is TRBJ2-1, the V gene TRBV7-2; D is unresolved. Trimming removed 3 bases from V and 5 bases from J, with 14 bases in between. The CDR3 runs to 15 residues. Germline V lookup: CDR1 SGHTA, CDR2 FQGNSA. CDR3 sequence: CASSLRRTADNEQFF. The CDR3 region has the DNA TGTGCCAGCAGCTTGAGGCGGACGGCAGACAATGAGCAGTTCTTC.

The V gene is TRBV19, the J gene TRBJ2-7, with D possibly being TRBD1 (5 bases). The CDR3 has 13 residues. From germline, CDR1 is LNHDA and CDR2 SQIVND (reference sequence). V lost 5 bases and J lost 0, with 8 bases in between. The chain's CDR3 is CASSPGHSYEQYF. For the CDR3, the DNA is TGTGCCAGTAGTCCCGGACACTCCTACGAGCAGTACTTC. Complete variable domain (other parts from reference TRBV19 and TRBJ2-7): DGGITQSPKYLFRKEGQNVTLSCEQNLNHDAMYWYRQDPGQGLRLIYYSQIVNDFQKGDIAEGYSVSREKKESFPLTVTSAQKNPTAFYLCASSPGHSYEQYFGPGTRLTVT.

This chain links TRBV6-6 with TRBJ2-1; perhaps TRBD2 as D (6 bases). Germline lookup yields CDR1 MNHNY and CDR2 SVGAGI (reference sequence). V lost 0 bases, J lost 3 bases, and 9 bases lay in between. The CDR3 contains 15 residues. CDR3 sequence: CASSYSSGYYNEQFF. Written as DNA, the CDR3 is TGTGCCAGCAGTTACTCTAGCGGATACTACAATGAGCAGTTCTTC.

The chain recombines TRBV4-3 with TRBJ2-7, with TRBD2 matching over 11 bases. Looked up from germline, CDR1 is LGHNA and CDR2 is YSLEER. The V segment lost 0 bases and the J segment 6 bases; nucleotides outside the gene matches: 4. CDR3 length: 15 amino acids. The CDR3 nucleotides are TGCGCCAGCAGCCAAGATTTACTAGCGGGAGTCGAGCAGTACTTC. Its translation is CASSQDLLAGVEQYF.

The genes are TRBV29-1 and TRBJ2-1; D may be TRBD1 (6 bases). The V gene lost 4 bases and the J gene lost 6 bases, with 7 bases spanning the gap. CDR3 size: 11 residues. The germline V gene has CDR1 SQVTM and CDR2 ANQGSEA. The CDR3 here is CSVGGGNEQFF. CDR3 in DNA: TGCAGCGTTGGAGGGGGCAATGAGCAGTTCTTC.

The chain carries TRBV10-3 and TRBJ2-2; D remains ambiguous. Germline CDR1 ENHRY, CDR2 SYGVKD. The ends were cut back, 3 bases at V and 0 bases at J, with 11 bases in the middle. The CDR3 runs to 16 residues. CDR3 in amino acids: CAISEEGRTNTGELFF. CDR3 DNA sequence: TGTGCCATCAGTGAAGAAGGACGCACGAACACCGGGGAGCTGTTTTTT.

The chain employs TRBV29-1 and TRBJ2-5; TRBD2 matches at 8 bases. Germline CDR1 SQVTM, CDR2 ANQGSEA. Unmatched junction bases numbered 9, after V lost 0 bases and J lost 9 bases. This CDR3 is built from 14 residues. As DNA, the CDR3 is TGCAGCGTTGAAGAACAAGCGGGAGAGAGTCCCCAGTACTTC. Translating gives CSVEEQAGESPQYF.

The J gene is TRBJ2-2, the V gene TRBV7-6; 8 nucleotides line up with TRBD1. After removal of 5 bases from V and 4 bases from J, the junction contained 6 bases not matched to a gene. CDR1 and CDR2 (germline): SGHVS, FNYEAQ. This CDR3 comprises 15 residues. CDR3 loop: CASSIGQGGTGELFF. The CDR3 DNA follows: TGTGCCAGCAGCATCGGACAGGGAGGCACCGGGGAGCTGTTTTTT.

This clone was counted once. The chain links TRBV5-1 to TRBJ1-2; D unclear. Germline CDR1 SGHRS, CDR2 YFSETQ. Trimming pared 0 bases from V and 3 bases from J, leaving 9 bases between. The CDR3 totals 14 residues. CDR3 amino acids: CASSLGPGYYGYTF. As DNA, the CDR3 is TGCGCCAGCAGCTTGGGCCCGGGGTACTATGGCTACACCTTC.

The chain recombines TRBV5-4 with TRBJ1-1; 7 bases are a match to TRBD1. The CDR3 sequence is 16 residues long. Germline CDR1 SGHNT, CDR2 YYREEE (reference sequence). V gave up 3 bases and J gave up 3 bases; unmatched junction bases: 11. The CDR3 DNA follows: TGTGCCAGCAGCTCAAAACAGGGGTGGGGGGACACTGAAGCTTTCTTT. Amino acids: CASSSKQGWGDTEAFF.

The CDR3 is CASSRGLAGVAQETQYF. In DNA, the CDR3 is TGTGCCAGCTCGCGGGGACTAGCGGGAGTTGCTCAAGAGACCCAGTACTTC. The chain combines TRBV25-1 with TRBJ2-5; TRBD2 aligns across 14 bases. Germline values: CDR1 MGHDK, CDR2 SYGVNS. V shed 8 bases and J 2 bases; nucleotides not matched to a gene: 10. This CDR3 region has 17 residues.

The chain is built from TRBV27 and TRBJ2-7; 8 bases line up with TRBD1. The junction had 8 bases not matched to a gene; V was cut back by 6 bases and J by 4 bases. The germline CDR1 and CDR2 sequences are MNHEY and SMNVEV (reference sequence). This CDR3 contains 14 residues. The CDR3: CASSPQGAGYEQYF. DNA for the CDR3: TGTGCCAGCAGCCCCCAGGGGGCCGGGTACGAGCAGTACTTC.

The chain has TRBV5-1 and TRBJ2-3; no definite D call. CDR3 length: 13 residues. Germline values: CDR1 SGHRS, CDR2 YFSETQ. Trimming stripped 0 bases from V and 3 bases from J, with 5 bases between. The CDR3 bases are TGCGCCAGCAGCTTGGCCGGTACAGATACGCAGTATTTT. It specifies CASSLAGTDTQYF.

CDR3 residues: CASSFGGRGTGELFF. The CDR3 DNA sequence: TGCGCCAGCAGCTTTGGGGGCAGGGGCACCGGGGAGCTGTTTTTT. The chain joins TRBV5-1 to TRBJ2-2; D might be TRBD1 (6 bases). The germline V and J ends were trimmed by 2 bases and 4 bases, with 12 bases remaining between them. Germline V gives CDR1 SGHRS, CDR2 YFSETQ. The CDR3 sequence is 15 residues long.

This sequence joins TRBV5-6 and TRBJ1-1; D ambiguous. The V gene lost 0 bases and the J gene lost 0 bases, with 12 bases spanning the gap. In germline, CDR1 is SGHDT, CDR2 YYEEEE. The CDR3 length is 16 residues. Here the CDR3 reads CASSLGTGRMNTEAFF. The CDR3 bases are TGTGCCAGCAGCTTGGGTACGGGCAGGATGAACACTGAAGCTTTCTTT.

The rearrangement uses TRBV4-3 and TRBJ2-7, with D perhaps matching TRBD2 (6 bases). V lost 4 bases and J lost 0, with 7 bases in between. There are 13 residues in the CDR3. CDR1 is LGHNA and CDR2 is YSLEER in the germline V gene. The CDR3: CASSPSDSYEQYF. CDR3 sequence (DNA): TGCGCCAGCAGCCCTAGCGACTCCTACGAGCAGTACTTC.

The chain has TRBV5-4 and TRBJ2-7; 8 nucleotides match TRBD2. V trimming: 5 bases; J trimming: 6 bases; junction bases outside the gene matches: 7. This CDR3 has 13 amino acids. Germline V CDR1 and CDR2: SGHNT, YYREEE (reference sequence). CDR3 coding DNA: TGTGCCAGCAGACAGGGACTAGAGTCCGAGCAGTACTTC. Translation gives CASRQGLESEQYF.

The chain links TRBV9 to TRBJ2-1, with 7 bases fitting TRBD1. The germline gives CDR1 SGDLS, CDR2 YYNGEE. The CDR3 totals 15 residues. Germline trimming cut 0 bases from V and 2 bases from J; bases unmatched to any gene: 2. CDR3 protein: CASSVGTGTYNEQFF. The CDR3 DNA follows: TGTGCCAGCAGCGTAGGGACAGGAACCTACAATGAGCAGTTCTTC.

The sample holds one count of this clone. J is TRBJ2-5 and V is TRBV9; no clear D gene. Germline V gene data show CDR1 as SGDLS and CDR2 as YYNGEE. The V end was cut by 0 bases, the J end by 7 bases, with 10 bases between. CDR3 size: 13 residues. CDR3 DNA sequence: TGTGCCAGCAGCGTAGAGGGTAGAGGGACCCAGTACTTC. Translation: CASSVEGRGTQYF. Drawing the rest from reference TRBV9 and TRBJ2-5, the complete variable domain is DSGVTQTPKHLITATGQRVTLRCSPRSGDLSVYWYQQSLDQGLQFLIQYYNGEERAKGNILERFSAQQFPDLHSELNLSSLELGDSALYFCASSVEGRGTQYFGPGTRLLVL.

The V gene is TRBV9, the J gene TRBJ2-7; 10 bases agree with TRBD1. Trimming took 0 bases from V and 6 from J; bases not matched to a gene: 6. CDR1 SGDLS and CDR2 YYNGEE come from the germline V gene. This CDR3 spans 15 amino acids. CDR3 bases: TGTGCCAGCAGCGTAGGGGGGACAGGGGACTTCGAGCAGTACTTC. It codes for CASSVGGTGDFEQYF.